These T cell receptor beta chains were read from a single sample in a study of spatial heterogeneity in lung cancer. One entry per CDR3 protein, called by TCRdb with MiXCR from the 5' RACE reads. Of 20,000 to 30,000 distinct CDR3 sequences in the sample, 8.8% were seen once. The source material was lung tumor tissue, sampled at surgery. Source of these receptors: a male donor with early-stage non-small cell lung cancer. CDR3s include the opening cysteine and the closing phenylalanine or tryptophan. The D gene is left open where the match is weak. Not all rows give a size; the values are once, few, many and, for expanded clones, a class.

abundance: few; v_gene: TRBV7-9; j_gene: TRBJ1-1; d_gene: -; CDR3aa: CASSLQGDTEAFF; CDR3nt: TGTGCCAGCAGCTTACAGGGTGACACTGAAGCTTTCTTT
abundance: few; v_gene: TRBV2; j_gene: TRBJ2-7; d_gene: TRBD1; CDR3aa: CASRGTGNHEQYF; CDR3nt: TGTGCCAGCCGCGGGACAGGGAACCACGAGCAGTACTTC
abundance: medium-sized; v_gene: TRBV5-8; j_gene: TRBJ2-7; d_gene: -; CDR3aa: CASYRRQGPYEQYF; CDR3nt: TGTGCCAGCTATAGGCGTCAGGGGCCCTACGAGCAGTACTTC
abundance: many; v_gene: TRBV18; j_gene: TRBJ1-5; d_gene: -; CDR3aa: CASSPGSDRPSNQPQHF; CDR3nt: TGTGCCAGCTCACCTGGTTCCGACAGGCCTAGCAATCAGCCCCAGCATTTT
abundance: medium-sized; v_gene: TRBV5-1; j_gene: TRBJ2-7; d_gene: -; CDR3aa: CASSSRPGGGEQYF; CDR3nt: TGCGCCAGCAGCTCCAGACCCGGAGGGGGCGAGCAGTACTTC
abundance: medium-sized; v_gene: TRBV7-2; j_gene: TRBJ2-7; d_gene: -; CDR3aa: CASSLVNLRLQHHEQYF; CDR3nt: TGTGCCAGCAGCTTGGTCAACCTACGTCTACAGCACCACGAGCAGTACTTC
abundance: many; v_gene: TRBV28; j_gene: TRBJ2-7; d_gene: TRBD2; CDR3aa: CASSGRLAGVGEQYF; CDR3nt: TGTGCCAGCAGTGGACGACTAGCGGGGGTCGGCGAGCAGTACTTC
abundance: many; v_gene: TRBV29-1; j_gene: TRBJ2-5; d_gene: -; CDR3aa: CSVRGGQETQYF; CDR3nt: TGCAGCGTCAGGGGAGGGCAAGAGACCCAGTACTTC
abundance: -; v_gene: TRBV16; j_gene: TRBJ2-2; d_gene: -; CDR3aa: CASSQFISNTGELFF; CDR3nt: TGTGCCAGCAGCCAATTTATATCAAACACCGGGGAGCTGTTTTTT
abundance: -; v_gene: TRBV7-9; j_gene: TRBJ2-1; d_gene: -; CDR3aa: CASSTQNNEQFF; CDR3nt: TGTGCCAGCAGCACCCAGAACAATGAGCAGTTCTTC
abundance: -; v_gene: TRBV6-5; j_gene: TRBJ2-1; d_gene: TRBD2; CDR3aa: CASISGSGGYNEQFF; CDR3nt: TGTGCCAGCATCTCAGGTAGCGGGGGATACAATGAGCAGTTCTTC
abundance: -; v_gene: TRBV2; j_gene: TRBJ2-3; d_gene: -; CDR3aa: CASIPQAYTDTQYF; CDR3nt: TGTGCCAGCATCCCCCAGGCGTACACAGATACGCAGTATTTT
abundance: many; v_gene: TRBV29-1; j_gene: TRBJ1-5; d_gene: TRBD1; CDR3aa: CSVETGGVGNQPQHF; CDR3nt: TGCAGCGTTGAGACAGGGGGCGTGGGCAATCAGCCCCAGCATTTT
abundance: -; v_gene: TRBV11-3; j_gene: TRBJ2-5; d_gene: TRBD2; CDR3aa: CASSLFGGEEETQYF; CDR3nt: TGTGCCAGCAGCTTATTTGGGGGGGAAGAAGAGACCCAGTACTTC